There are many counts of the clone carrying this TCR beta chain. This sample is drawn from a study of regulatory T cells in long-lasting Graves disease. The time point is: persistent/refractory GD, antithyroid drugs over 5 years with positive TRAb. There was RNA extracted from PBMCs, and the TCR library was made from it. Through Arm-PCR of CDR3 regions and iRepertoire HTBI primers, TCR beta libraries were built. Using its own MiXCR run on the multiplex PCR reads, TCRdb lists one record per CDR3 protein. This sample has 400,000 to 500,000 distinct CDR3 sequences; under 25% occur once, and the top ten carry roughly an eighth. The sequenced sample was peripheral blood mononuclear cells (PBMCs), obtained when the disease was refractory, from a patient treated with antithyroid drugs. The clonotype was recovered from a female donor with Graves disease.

The chain's CDR3 is CASRKLSQGNTEAFF. CDR3 DNA: TGTGCCAGCAGGAAGCTCTCTCAGGGTAACACTGAAGCTTTCTTT. The chain uses TRBV27 and TRBJ1-1; D possibly corresponds to TRBD1 (5 bases). The CDR3 has 15 residues. V lost 6 bases, J lost 2 bases, and 16 bases lay in between. Germline V gene lookup returns CDR1 MNHEY and CDR2 SMNVEV (reference sequence).